The T cell receptor beta chain described here comes from a study of blood T cell repertoires in COVID-19. Study details: Collection of acute and convalescent COVID-19 samples took place in the United States, Italy and Spain. From T cells, B-cell-depleted T cells, or PBMCs came the material, which was cDNA or gDNA.

Unmatched junction bases numbered 0, after V lost 8 bases and J lost 4 bases. Germline CDR1 is SNHLY and CDR2 is FYNNEI. The CDR3 consists of 13 residues. Original handling: Amplifying reference gene primers gave estimates of nucleated cell counts. Measured with immunoSEQ multiplex PCR; TCRdb has only the in-frame clones, and not every one. V and J calls plus clone size are reproduced from that table; the DNA served to infer D and trimming. In the table there are approximately 340,000 clones, 91% of which are singletons. Participant-reported clinical history was the basis for cohort assignment. This clonotype was sampled from a woman in her 40s who had been exposed to COVID-19. Material: PBMCs or T cells enriched from blood (not recorded which). The genes are TRBV2 and TRBJ2-1; 12 nucleotides line up with TRBD2. The CDR3 sequence is CASGLAGYNEQFF. The CDR3 region has the DNA TGTGCCAGCGGACTAGCGGGATACAATGAGCAGTTCTTC.